Below, 19 T cell receptor beta chains from the same sample are listed, as sequenced in a study of CD8+ T cells in alopecia areata. cDNA reverse transcribed from extracted RNA served as the sequencing template. Using immunoSEQ multiplex PCR, the repertoire was profiled, and TCRdb retains in-frame clones only, with some absent. The sample lists 200,000 to 250,000 clones, 64% occurring once. Documented treatment: oral pan-JAK inhibitor, 5-10 mg twice daily. The source material was CD4+ T cells sorted from blood, sampled at week 4, from a patient treated with tofacitinib. The source of these receptors is a human donor with alopecia areata.

This chain connects TRBV7-9 to TRBJ2-1; no definite D call. V lost 1 base and J 4 bases, leaving 14 bases between the germline ends. CDR3 length: 16 amino acids. The germline V gene has CDR1 SEHNR and CDR2 FQNEAQ (reference sequence). The CDR3 reads CASSLGGTLTYNEQFF. As DNA, the CDR3 is TGTGCCAGCAGCTTAGGGGGAACACTTACATACAATGAGCAGTTCTTC.

This clone was seen more than once but under ten times. The V gene is TRBV9, the J gene TRBJ1-1; D call uncertain. With 0 bases removed from V and 5 bases from J, the gap between germline ends came to 8 bases. The CDR3 is 13 amino acids. The germline gives CDR1 SGDLS, CDR2 YYNGEE. The CDR3 bases are TGTGCCAGCAGCGTAGGGCCGGGGACTGAAGCTTTCTTT. Translating gives CASSVGPGTEAFF.

The chain combines TRBV7-8 with TRBJ2-5, with 9 bases fitting TRBD1. CDR3 size: 15 residues. V shed 3 bases, J shed 0 bases, and the junction held 2 bases outside the gene matches. Germline V gene data show CDR1 as SGHVS and CDR2 as FQNEAQ. CDR3 loop: CASSFGTGYQETQYF. The CDR3 nucleotides read TGTGCCAGCAGCTTCGGGACAGGGTACCAAGAGACCCAGTACTTC.

Regarding this clone: Other DNA sequences in the same sample also yield this CDR3. The V gene is TRBV7-2, the J gene TRBJ2-7, with D unclear. Germline assignment: CDR1 SGHTA and CDR2 FQGNSA. Trimming took 2 bases from V and 4 from J, leaving 3 bases between them. This CDR3 has 11 amino acids. CDR3 in amino acids: CASSLSYEQYF. The DNA for the CDR3 is TGTGCCAGCAGCTTATCGTACGAGCAGTACTTC.

The chain has TRBV29-1 and TRBJ1-1; perhaps TRBD1 as D (5 bases). This CDR3 region has 12 residues. Germline loops: CDR1 SQVTM, CDR2 ANQGSEA. The V and J ends lost 6 bases and 4 bases respectively, with 12 bases between them. The CDR3 region is CSVKGQATEAFF. The DNA for the CDR3 is TGCAGCGTCAAGGGGCAGGCCACTGAAGCTTTCTTT. Using reference TRBV29-1 and TRBJ1-1 for the parts outside the CDR3, the full variable domain is SAVISQKPSRDICQRGTSLTIQCQVDSQVTMMFWYRQQPGQSLTLIATANQGSEATYESGFVIDKFPISRPNLTFSTLTVSNMSPEDSSIYLCSVKGQATEAFFGQGTRLTVV.

This chain links TRBV30 with TRBJ1-3, with 7 bases identical to TRBD1. Unmatched junction bases numbered 7, after V lost 2 bases and J lost 0 bases. Germline values: CDR1 GTSNPN, CDR2 SVGIG (reference sequence). This CDR3 region has 16 residues. CDR3 nucleotide sequence: TGTGCCTGGAGTTGGGGGACAGCGAGCTCTGGAAACACCATATATTTT. Translation: CAWSWGTASSGNTIYF. The whole variable domain, filled in from reference TRBV30 and TRBJ1-3, reads SQTIHQWPATLVQPVGSPLSLECTVEGTSNPNLYWYRQAAGRGLQLLFYSVGIGQISSEVPQNLSASRPQDRQFILSSKKLLLSDSGFYLCAWSWGTASSGNTIYFGEGSWLTVV.

This chain connects TRBV11-2 to TRBJ2-7, with no clear D. V was shortened by 2 bases and J by 2 bases, with 13 bases between the two germline ends. Per the germline V gene, CDR1 is SGHAT and CDR2 is FQNNGV. The CDR3 is 15 residues long. The CDR3 nucleotides read TGTGCCAGCAGCTTACCAGGAGCCCTAACCTACGAGCAGTACTTC. Its translation: CASSLPGALTYEQYF.

The chain is built from TRBV29-1 and TRBJ1-1; D call uncertain. Germline V lookup: CDR1 SQVTM, CDR2 ANQGSEA. Trimming stripped 4 bases from V and 5 bases from J, with 14 bases between. This CDR3 spans 13 amino acids. Written as DNA, the CDR3 is TGCAGCGTTGGCCAGGTGGTCGAAACTGAAGCTTTCTTT. It is translated as CSVGQVVETEAFF.

The chain combines TRBV18 with TRBJ1-3, with D uncertain. Germline CDR1 KGHSH, CDR2 LQKENI. CDR3 length: 16 amino acids. Trimming removed 6 bases at V and 4 bases at J, with 19 bases between. The CDR3: CASSPQAETEGNTIYF. In nucleotides, the CDR3 is TGTGCCAGCTCCCCCCAGGCCGAGACCGAGGGAAACACCATATATTTT.

This clone is a singleton in its sample. The genes are TRBV18 and TRBJ1-2; D is unclear. CDR3 length equals 13 residues. In germline, CDR1 is KGHSH, CDR2 LQKENI. Trimming removed 0 bases from V and 5 bases from J, with 7 bases in between. DNA of the CDR3: TGTGCCAGCTCACCACCGATCACTTATGGCTACACCTTC. It translates to CASSPPITYGYTF.

The chain carries TRBV29-1 and TRBJ2-1, with 13 bases identical to TRBD2. The CDR3 runs to 14 residues. Germline-derived CDR1 and CDR2 are SQVTM and ANQGSEA. The J segment lost 8 bases and the V segment lost 3 bases, leaving 4 bases of the junction unmatched. CDR3 region: CSVEELAGGDEQFF. CDR3 DNA sequence: TGCAGCGTTGAGGAACTAGCGGGGGGGGATGAGCAGTTCTTC.

This chain links TRBV2 with TRBJ2-6; D gene unclear. Germline V gene data show CDR1 as SNHLY and CDR2 as FYNNEI. The CDR3 contains 18 residues. The V and J ends lost 3 bases and 1 base respectively, with 16 bases between them. The CDR3 loop reads CASSDHLRKVSGANVLTF. The CDR3 DNA follows: TGTGCCAGCAGTGACCACCTACGAAAGGTTTCTGGGGCCAACGTCCTGACTTTC.

This rearrangement joins TRBV9 to TRBJ1-1; D uncertain. The germline V gene has CDR1 SGDLS and CDR2 YYNGEE. V was cut by 0 bases and J by 6 bases, with 12 bases left in between. The CDR3 is made up of 14 amino acids. The CDR3 nucleotides read TGTGCCAGCAGCGTAGTTCAGCTTGGATCTGAAGCTTTCTTT. Protein: CASSVVQLGSEAFF.

The rearrangement links TRBV10-3 to TRBJ1-1, with a weak D call TRBD1 (6 bases). Germline CDR1 is ENHRY and CDR2 is SYGVKD. Trimming cost V 8 bases and J 8 bases, with 21 bases left between them. This CDR3 spans 14 amino acids. This CDR3 reads CAIGSTTGHNEAFF. DNA of the CDR3: TGTGCCATCGGGAGCACCACGGGACATAACGAAGCTTTCTTT.

The chain has TRBV5-6 and TRBJ1-5, with 7 bases that match TRBD1. CDR3 length: 16 amino acids. Looked up from germline, CDR1 is SGHDT and CDR2 is YYEEEE. The V segment lost 0 bases and the J segment 4 bases; nucleotides outside the gene matches: 7. CDR3 amino acids: CASSLGRVRGNQPQHF. The CDR3 DNA follows: TGTGCCAGCAGCTTGGGAAGGGTCAGGGGGAATCAGCCCCAGCATTTT.

The V call is TRBV19, the J call TRBJ2-4; D might be TRBD2 (6 bases). CDR1 is LNHDA, CDR2 SQIVND, per germline (reference sequence). Trimming took 7 bases from V and 0 from J, leaving 16 bases between them. This CDR3 has 16 residues. The chain's CDR3 is CASTLGGELAKNIQYF. The CDR3 DNA is TGTGCCAGTACCCTCGGAGGGGAACTAGCCAAAAACATTCAGTACTTC.

The gene calls are TRBV11-2 and TRBJ2-7; weak D call: TRBD1 (5 bases). This CDR3 contains 14 residues. V was trimmed by 5 bases and J by 2 bases, leaving 13 bases between them. Germline CDR1 reads SGHAT; CDR2 reads FQNNGV. The CDR3 nucleotides read TGTGCCAGCAGCCTCACGCCAGGGCCCTACGAGCAGTACTTC. This sequence encodes CASSLTPGPYEQYF.

V is TRBV10-3 and J is TRBJ2-7; 7 nucleotides agree with TRBD1. CDR1 ENHRY and CDR2 SYGVKD come from the germline V gene. The CDR3 has 14 residues. With 6 bases clipped from V and 1 base from J, the junction kept 6 bases outside the gene matches. For the CDR3, the DNA is TGTGCCATCAGGGGGACAGCCTCATCCTACGAGCAGTACTTC. Translation: CAIRGTASSYEQYF.

This clone appeared a few times. The rearrangement joins TRBV29-1 to TRBJ1-5; 11 bases align to TRBD1. Germline CDR1 and CDR2: SQVTM and ANQGSEA. V lost 5 bases, J lost 5 bases, and 5 bases stayed unmatched. The length of the CDR3 is 14 residues. CDR3 bases: TGCAGCGTTACCGGACAGGGGGCGGATCAGCCCCAGCATTTT. It encodes CSVTGQGADQPQHF.